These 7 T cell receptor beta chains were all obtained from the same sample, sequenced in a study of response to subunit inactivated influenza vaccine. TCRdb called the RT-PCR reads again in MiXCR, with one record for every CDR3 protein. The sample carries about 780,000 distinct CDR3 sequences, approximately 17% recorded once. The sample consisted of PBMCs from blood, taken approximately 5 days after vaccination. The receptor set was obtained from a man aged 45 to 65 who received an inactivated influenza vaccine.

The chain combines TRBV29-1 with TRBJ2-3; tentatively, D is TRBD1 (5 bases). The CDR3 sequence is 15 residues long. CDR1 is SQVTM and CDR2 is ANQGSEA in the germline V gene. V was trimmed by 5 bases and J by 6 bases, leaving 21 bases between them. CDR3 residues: CSVRGPRGTLDTQYF. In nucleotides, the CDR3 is TGCAGCGTTCGCGGCCCTAGGGGAACATTGGATACGCAGTATTTT.

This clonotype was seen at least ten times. This chain's CDR3 is CASSVGGGSSYNEQFF. CDR3 DNA: TGTGCCAGCAGCGTAGGGGGCGGGAGCTCCTACAATGAGCAGTTCTTC. The chain couples TRBV9 to TRBJ2-1; 7 bases line up with TRBD2. The CDR3 has 16 amino acids. The germline V gene encodes CDR1 SGDLS and CDR2 YYNGEE. V shed 0 bases and J 0 bases; nucleotides not matched to a gene: 3. Drawing the rest from reference TRBV9 and TRBJ2-1, the complete variable domain is DSGVTQTPKHLITATGQRVTLRCSPRSGDLSVYWYQQSLDQGLQFLIQYYNGEERAKGNILERFSAQQFPDLHSELNLSSLELGDSALYFCASSVGGGSSYNEQFFGPGTRLTVL.

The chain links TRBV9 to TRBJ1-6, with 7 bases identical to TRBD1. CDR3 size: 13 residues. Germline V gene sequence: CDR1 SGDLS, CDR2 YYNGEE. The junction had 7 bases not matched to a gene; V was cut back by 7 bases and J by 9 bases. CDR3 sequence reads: CASSRDRFSPLHF. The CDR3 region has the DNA TGTGCCAGCTCACGGGACAGATTTTCACCCCTCCACTTT. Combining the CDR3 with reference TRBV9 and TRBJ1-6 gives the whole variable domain DSGVTQTPKHLITATGQRVTLRCSPRSGDLSVYWYQQSLDQGLQFLIQYYNGEERAKGNILERFSAQQFPDLHSELNLSSLELGDSALYFCASSRDRFSPLHFGNGTRLTVT.

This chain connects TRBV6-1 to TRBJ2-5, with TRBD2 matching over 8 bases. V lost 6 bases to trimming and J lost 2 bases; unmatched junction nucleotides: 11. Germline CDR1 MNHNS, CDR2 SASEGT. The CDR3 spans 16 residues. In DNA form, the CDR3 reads TGTGCCAGCAGCCGTTCGATTATAGCGGGACAAGAGACCCAGTACTTC. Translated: CASSRSIIAGQETQYF.

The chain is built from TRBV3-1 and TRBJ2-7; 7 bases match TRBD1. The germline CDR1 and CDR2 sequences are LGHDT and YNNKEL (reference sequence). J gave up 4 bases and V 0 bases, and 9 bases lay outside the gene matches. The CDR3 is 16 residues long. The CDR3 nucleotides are TGTGCCAGCAGCCAAGATCCCCAGGACAGGACGTACGAGCAGTACTTC. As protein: CASSQDPQDRTYEQYF.

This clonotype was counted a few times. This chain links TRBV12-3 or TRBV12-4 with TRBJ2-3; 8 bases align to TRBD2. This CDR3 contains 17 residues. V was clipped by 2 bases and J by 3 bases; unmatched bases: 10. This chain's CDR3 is CASSLSGSVFITDTQYF. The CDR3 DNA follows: TGTGCCAGCAGTTTAAGCGGGAGTGTCTTTATTACAGATACGCAGTATTTT.

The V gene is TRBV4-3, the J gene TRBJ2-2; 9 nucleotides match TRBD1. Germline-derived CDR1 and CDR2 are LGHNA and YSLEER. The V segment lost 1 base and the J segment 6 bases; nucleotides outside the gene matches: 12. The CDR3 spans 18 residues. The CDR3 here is CASSQVPPGQGAPGELFF. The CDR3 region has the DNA TGCGCCAGCAGCCAAGTCCCCCCGGGACAGGGAGCTCCCGGGGAGCTGTTTTTT.